The T cell receptor beta chain described here comes from a study of neoadjuvant nivolumab and ipilimumab in lung cancer. Sequencing used immunoSEQ multiplex PCR; TCRdb keeps in-frame clones, though not all of them. The profile covers some 13,000 clones, with nearly 70% appearing a single time and roughly 24% taken by the ten largest. Comment on this clone: What it binds is not known.

Study observations and caveats: Resected-tumor TCR richness correlated positively with pretherapy blood richness. Only a single major-pathologic-response sample was available for clonality analysis.

Trimming shortened V by 5 bases and J by 5 bases, and 16 bases separated the two germline ends. Germline V CDR1 and CDR2: SQVTM, ANQGSEA. This CDR3 comprises 13 residues. Sequencing used peripheral blood, obtained after neoadjuvant nivolumab, alone or with ipilimumab, at or shortly before surgery. This receptor was identified in an adult with non-small cell lung cancer. The chain carries TRBV29-1 and TRBJ2-7; D may match TRBD1 or TRBD2 (5 bases each). Here the CDR3 reads CSVSSGGANEQYF. The CDR3 DNA is TGCAGCGTTTCGAGCGGTGGGGCCAACGAGCAGTACTTC.